The next 6 T cell receptor beta chains were all read from a single sample in a study of T cells after yellow fever vaccination. TCRdb analysed the 5' RACE reads with MiXCR anew, one entry per CDR3 protein. The sample consists of under 350,000 distinct CDR3 sequences, 4.1% of them appearing once. Source: PBMCs, taken 5 days after the yellow fever booster vaccination. These receptors were obtained from a man aged 18 to 29 who received the YFV17D yellow fever vaccine.

The rearrangement uses TRBV12-3 or TRBV12-4 and TRBJ1-5, with D maybe TRBD1 (5 bases). V gave up 4 bases and J gave up 5 bases, with 12 bases separating them. The CDR3 runs to 14 residues. The CDR3 DNA follows: TGTGCCAGCAGTTGGGGGAAGGAGGATCAGCCCCAGCATTTT. As protein: CASSWGKEDQPQHF.

There are many counts of this clonotype. The chain combines TRBV9 with TRBJ1-6; 7 bases align to TRBD1. The CDR3 extends over 14 amino acids. With V trimmed by 4 bases and J by 9 bases, 7 bases remained unmatched. CDR1 SGDLS and CDR2 YYNGEE come from the germline V gene. CDR3 coding DNA: TGTGCCAGCAGCTTCCAGGGGGGAAGTTCACCCCTCCACTTT. It is translated as CASSFQGGSSPLHF.

This chain connects TRBV4-2 to TRBJ1-1, with a possible D match to TRBD1 (5 bases). CDR1 and CDR2 (germline): LGHNA, YNFKEQ. CDR3 length: 14 residues. V lost 3 bases and J lost 6, with 14 bases in between. This CDR3 reads CASSQDLEQAEAFF. DNA for the CDR3: TGTGCCAGCAGCCAGGACCTGGAACAGGCTGAAGCTTTCTTT.

This clonotype was observed many times. This chain joins TRBV18 and TRBJ1-1, with a tentative D call TRBD1 (5 bases). The V end lost 3 bases, the J end lost 5 bases, and 16 bases lay between the germline ends. This CDR3 contains 15 residues. The germline CDR1 and CDR2 sequences are KGHSH and LQKENI. The DNA for the CDR3 is TGTGCCAGCTCACCCCCCGGTAGGGGTGGGACTGAAGCTTTCTTT. This codes for CASSPPGRGGTEAFF.

The sample holds a few counts of this clonotype. The V gene is TRBV6-5, the J gene TRBJ2-1; 8 nucleotides line up with TRBD2. CDR1 MNHEY and CDR2 SVGAGI come from the germline V gene. V lost 6 bases and J lost 3; bases outside the gene matches: 10. The CDR3 covers 16 residues. CDR3 in DNA: TGTGCCAGCAGCTACCGGGGGGGCCCCCTCTACAATGAGCAGTTCTTC. This sequence encodes CASSYRGGPLYNEQFF.

This clonotype was picked up one time. The chain is built from TRBV6-2 or TRBV6-3 and TRBJ2-5; D not resolved. The CDR3 is made up of 13 amino acids. The V gene lost 2 bases and the J gene lost 5 bases, with 9 bases spanning the gap. Germline values: CDR1 MNHEY, CDR2 SVGEGT. The CDR3 nucleotides are TGTGCCAGCAGTTACGCCGGGCGGGAGACCCAGTACTTC. Amino acids: CASSYAGRETQYF.